This TCR beta chain was profiled in a study of T cells expressing NK-cell markers. Study in general: The study drew TCR beta repertoires from sorted CD3+CD56+NKG2C+, CD3+CD56+NKG2C- and CD3+CD56-NKG2C+ T cells.

TCRdb reprocessed the 5' RACE reads; each CDR3 protein has one entry and no DNA is given. The listing contains around 260,000 distinct CDR3 sequences. CDR1 and CDR2 (germline): MNHEY, SVGAGI. The CDR3 covers 15 residues. The clonotype originates from a woman between 18 and 70 years old in good health. The V call is TRBV6-5, the J call TRBJ1-4. The sample taken for sequencing was blood T cells: a sorted CD56 or NKG2C T cell subset, CD4+ or CD8+ T cells, or bulk PBMC T cells (not recorded which). The CDR3 spells CASSYAGGTNEKLFF.